A selection of T cell receptor beta chains follows, all from one sample in a study of T cell repertoires in cytomegalovirus infection. Their cognate antigens are unknown. TCRdb itself ran the reads through MiXCR, one entry per CDR3 protein. The table includes 700,000 to 900,000 distinct CDR3 sequences, 25% to 30% detected once. The source material was cultured CD8+ T cells from PBMCs, sampled from culture after CMV antigen stimulation. Receptor source: a human donor in good health (CMV status not recorded). Some clones in this sample may be carry-over from other donors' samples. The CDR3 runs from the conserved cysteine through the conserved F or W. A D gene is named only where the DNA matches it firmly. Some rows mark clone size as missing; the rest say once, few, many or name a class of expanded clone.

cdr3_length	clone_size	j_call	d_call	v_call	cdr3_aa	cdr3_nt
15	-	TRBJ1-5	-	TRBV13	CASSLGAPPNQPQHF	TGTGCCAGCAGCTTAGGCGCGCCCCCCAATCAGCCCCAGCATTTT
17	-	TRBJ2-5	TRBD2	TRBV4-3	CASSLNPSGGAGETQYF	TGCGCCAGCAGCCTTAACCCTAGCGGGGGGGCAGGAGAGACCCAGTACTTC
15	-	TRBJ1-1	TRBD1	TRBV7-4	CASSFLQGSDTEAFF	TGTGCCAGCAGTTTCCTACAGGGGAGTGACACTGAAGCTTTCTTT
15	few	TRBJ1-1	TRBD1	TRBV7-6	CASSLVQGVNTEAFF	TGTGCCAGCAGCTTAGTCCAGGGGGTGAACACTGAAGCTTTCTTT
12	-	TRBJ1-1	-	TRBV19	CASSEDSFEAFF	TGTGCCAGTAGCGAGGACAGTTTTGAAGCTTTCTTT
15	once	TRBJ2-3	-	TRBV4-3	CASSQGLRFTDTQYF	TGCGCCAGCAGCCAAGGTCTCCGTTTCACAGATACGCAGTATTTT
16	few	TRBJ1-3	-	TRBV19	CASSIAGGYSGNTIYF	TGTGCCAGTAGTATAGCCGGCGGGTACTCTGGAAACACCATATATTTT
13	-	TRBJ1-1	-	TRBV7-8	CASSLEQRKEAFF	TGTGCCAGCAGCTTAGAACAGAGAAAAGAAGCTTTCTTT
13	few	TRBJ2-1	-	TRBV27	CASSVRSYNEQFF	TGTGCCAGCAGTGTTCGGAGCTACAATGAGCAGTTCTTC
13	few	TRBJ2-5	-	TRBV4-1	CASRLGEQETQYF	TGCGCCAGCAGACTGGGAGAACAAGAGACCCAGTACTTC
15	-	TRBJ2-1	-	TRBV24-1	CATSEGLTGRNEQFF	TGTGCCACCAGCGAAGGATTGACAGGGAGGAATGAGCAGTTCTTC
15	-	TRBJ2-5	TRBD1	TRBV7-9	CASSLARQGEETQYF	TGTGCCAGCAGCTTAGCCCGACAGGGAGAGGAGACCCAGTACTTC
15	many	TRBJ1-3	-	TRBV12-3/TRBV12-4	CASGTGPYSGNTIYF	TGTGCCAGCGGAACAGGACCATACTCTGGAAACACCATATATTTT
15	-	TRBJ2-7	-	TRBV7-9	CASSPPPLSSYEQYF	TGTGCCAGCAGCCCCCCCCCTCTTAGCTCCTACGAGCAGTACTTC
12	few	TRBJ1-6	-	TRBV5-4	CASSLHNSPLHF	TGTGCCAGCAGCTTGCACAATTCACCCCTCCACTTT
17	few	TRBJ1-5	-	TRBV19	CASSMRRRELFNQPQHF	TGTGCCAGTAGTATGAGGCGGCGCGAGCTTTTCAATCAGCCCCAGCATTTT
11	-	TRBJ1-1	-	TRBV12-3/TRBV12-4	CASSFPGQAFF	TGTGCCAGCAGTTTTCCAGGGCAAGCTTTCTTT
17	-	TRBJ2-4	-	TRBV3-1	CASSQDSILVAKNIQYF	TGTGCCAGCAGCCAAGATAGTATACTAGTAGCCAAAAACATTCAGTACTTC
14	-	TRBJ2-2	-	TRBV6-1	CASIEEGGPGELFF	TGTGCCAGCATTGAAGAGGGGGGTCCCGGGGAGCTGTTTTTT
16	-	TRBJ1-1	-	TRBV25-1	CASSEYIRGGGTEAFF	TGTGCCAGCAGTGAATATATTCGGGGAGGGGGCACTGAAGCTTTCTTT
11	-	TRBJ1-2	TRBD1	TRBV25-1	CASSEGQGYTF	TGTGCCAGCAGTGAAGGACAGGGTTACACCTTC
12	-	TRBJ1-6	-	TRBV15	CATSRVGSPLHF	TGTGCCACCAGCAGAGTTGGTTCACCCCTCCACTTT
15	-	TRBJ2-5	-	TRBV29-1	CSLVGGSGLQETQYF	TGCAGTCTGGTTGGGGGGTCGGGGTTACAAGAGACCCAGTACTTC
16	-	TRBJ2-1	TRBD2	TRBV9	CASSVEGRGPYNEQFF	TGTGCCAGCAGCGTAGAGGGGAGGGGCCCCTACAATGAGCAGTTCTTC
13	few	TRBJ2-1	-	TRBV10-3	CGVWEASRDEQFF	TGTGGGGTTTGGGAGGCCTCACGAGATGAGCAGTTCTTC
16	-	TRBJ2-1	-	TRBV12-3/TRBV12-4	CASSLLAWRTGDEQFF	TGTGCCAGCAGTTTATTGGCCTGGCGGACCGGGGATGAGCAGTTCTTC
14	few	TRBJ2-1	TRBD1	TRBV11-1	CASSRDRGDNEQFF	TGTGCCAGCAGCCGGGACAGGGGCGACAATGAGCAGTTCTTC
15	-	TRBJ2-1	TRBD2	TRBV14	CASSQDIGGADEQFF	TGTGCCAGCAGCCAAGATATCGGGGGGGCCGATGAGCAGTTCTTC
14	-	TRBJ2-1	-	TRBV2	CASSEEGQYNEQFF	TGTGCCAGCAGTGAAGAAGGACAGTACAATGAGCAGTTCTTC
16	-	TRBJ2-1	TRBD2	TRBV9	CASSVASGGGYNEQFF	TGTGCCAGCAGCGTAGCAAGCGGGGGGGGGTACAATGAGCAGTTCTTC
17	few	TRBJ2-3	TRBD2	TRBV12-3/TRBV12-4	CASSPRLAGGSTDTQYF	TGTGCCAGCAGTCCTCGACTAGCGGGGGGGTCCACAGATACGCAGTATTTT
15	-	TRBJ1-5	-	TRBV6-8	CASSYSTTADQPQHF	TGTGCCAGCAGTTACTCGACAACCGCTGATCAGCCCCAGCATTTT
13	-	TRBJ1-1	TRBD1	TRBV10-3	CAISPPGQPEAFF	TGTGCCATCAGCCCTCCGGGACAGCCTGAAGCTTTCTTT
13	few	TRBJ2-7	-	TRBV6-6	CASSYSPGPEQYF	TGTGCCAGCAGTTACTCGCCAGGGCCCGAGCAGTACTTC
15	once	TRBJ1-5	-	TRBV19	CASSAQGIYNQPQHF	TGTGCCAGTAGTGCCCAGGGTATTTACAATCAGCCCCAGCATTTT
14	many	TRBJ1-1	TRBD1	TRBV25-1	CASSGDRGNTEAFF	TGCGCCAGCAGTGGGGACAGGGGGAACACTGAAGCTTTCTTT
13	-	TRBJ1-1	TRBD1	TRBV27	CASSFGTGSEAFF	TGTGCCAGCAGTTTTGGGACAGGCTCTGAAGCTTTCTTT
13	-	TRBJ1-5	-	TRBV25-1	CASSEGVRQPQHF	TGTGCCAGCAGTGAAGGGGTGAGGCAGCCCCAGCATTTT
14	many	TRBJ2-5	-	TRBV7-8	CASSAQLYRETQYF	TGTGCCAGCAGCGCACAGCTTTACCGCGAGACCCAGTACTTC
17	-	TRBJ2-3	-	TRBV27	CASKGRGARPGTDTQYF	TGTGCCAGCAAAGGTAGAGGGGCGCGACCAGGCACAGATACGCAGTATTTT
14	once	TRBJ1-5	-	TRBV19	CASLSGISNQPQHF	TGTGCCAGTTTATCCGGGATTAGCAATCAGCCCCAGCATTTT
16	-	TRBJ2-1	-	TRBV4-1	CASSYSGRGGDNEQFF	TGCGCCAGCTCTTACTCTGGGAGAGGAGGAGACAATGAGCAGTTCTTC
15	-	TRBJ1-6	-	TRBV20-1	CSARGSGRKDSPLHF	TGCAGTGCTAGAGGGTCAGGGAGAAAGGATTCACCCCTCCACTTT
16	few	TRBJ2-3	-	TRBV7-9	CASSLGRYPSTDTQYF	TGTGCCAGCAGCTTAGGTCGCTACCCCAGCACAGATACGCAGTATTTT
14	-	TRBJ1-5	TRBD1	TRBV5-8	CASSPGQGAAPQHF	TGTGCCAGCAGCCCGGGACAGGGGGCAGCGCCCCAGCATTTT